The next 18 T cell receptor beta chains were all read from a single sample in a study of shared clonotypes between healthy human individuals. The method was immunoSEQ multiplex PCR; TCRdb's version includes in-frame clones alone and lacks a portion of them. The sample yields 2 million to 2.5 million clones, approximately 96% seen once. Sequencing was carried out using naive CD4+ T cells sorted from blood. Subset indicated: CD45RA+ positively selected. All receptors derive from a man in his late teens or twenties in good health.

J is TRBJ2-1 and V is TRBV6-5, with 7 bases lining up with TRBD2. V trimming: 0 bases; J trimming: 9 bases; junction bases outside the gene matches: 11. The CDR3 contains 16 residues. Looked up from germline, CDR1 is MNHEY and CDR2 is SVGAGI. CDR3 sequence (DNA): TGTGCCAGCAGTTACTCGAGCCCTACTAGCGCGGTTGAGCAGTTCTTC. Its translation is CASSYSSPTSAVEQFF.

The V and J genes are TRBV4-1 and TRBJ2-3, with 7 bases lining up with TRBD2. Trimming at V came to 0 bases and at J to 0 bases, leaving 9 bases not matched to a gene. The CDR3 extends over 18 amino acids. The germline V gene encodes CDR1 MGHRA and CDR2 YSYEKL. The CDR3 is CASSQDLSSGASTDTQYF. DNA for the CDR3: TGCGCCAGCAGCCAAGATCTCTCTAGCGGCGCTAGCACAGATACGCAGTATTTT.

CDR3 in amino acids: CASSMTGKTTYEQYF. CDR3 nucleotides: TGTGCCAGCAGCATGACAGGGAAAACTACCTACGAGCAGTACTTC. The rearrangement joins TRBV5-6 to TRBJ2-7; TRBD1 matches 7 bases. The CDR3 consists of 15 residues. J was trimmed by 2 bases and V by 4 bases; bases with no gene match: 9. Germline loops: CDR1 SGHDT, CDR2 YYEEEE.

J is TRBJ1-6 and V is TRBV7-9; a possible D gene is TRBD1 (5 bases). CDR3 length: 15 amino acids. The germline gives CDR1 SEHNR, CDR2 FQNEAQ (reference sequence). V lost 1 base, J lost 8 bases, and 12 bases lay in between. The CDR3 sequence: CASSLVGGADSPLHF. CDR3 nucleotides: TGTGCCAGCAGCTTAGTGGGCGGGGCCGATTCACCCCTCCACTTT.

The chain recombines TRBV4-1 with TRBJ2-5; the match to TRBD2 covers 8 bases. CDR3 length equals 16 residues. The V gene's germline CDR1 is MGHRA and CDR2 YSYEKL. After removal of 0 bases from V and 5 bases from J, the junction contained 8 bases not matched to a gene. The CDR3 DNA reads TGCGCCAGCAGCCAAGATTCCAGCGGGAGCTTCGAGACCCAGTACTTC. Translating gives CASSQDSSGSFETQYF.

V usage is TRBV16 and J usage is TRBJ1-3; D gene ambiguous. CDR1 and CDR2 (germline): KGHSY, FQNENV. This CDR3 is 13 amino acids long. The germline V and J ends were trimmed by 0 bases and 4 bases, with 4 bases remaining between them. The CDR3 region is CASSQSGGNTIYF. CDR3 DNA: TGTGCCAGCAGCCAATCGGGAGGAAACACCATATATTTT.

The chain has TRBV6-1 and TRBJ1-5; no firm D call. The CDR3 extends over 14 amino acids. The germline V gene encodes CDR1 MNHNS and CDR2 SASEGT. Trimming removed 0 bases at V and 5 bases at J, with 8 bases between. CDR3 coding DNA: TGTGCCAGCAGTGAAGCGGGGTCTCATCAGCCCCAGCATTTT. It specifies CASSEAGSHQPQHF.

The gene calls are TRBV5-4 and TRBJ2-7; 8 bases are shared with TRBD1. Looked up from germline, CDR1 is SGHNT and CDR2 is YYREEE (reference sequence). After removal of 5 bases from V and 7 bases from J, the junction contained 8 bases not matched to a gene. This CDR3 has 13 residues. The CDR3 is CASSRGQGREQYF. DNA of the CDR3: TGTGCCAGCAGTCGAGGACAGGGTCGGGAGCAGTACTTC.

The genes are TRBV30 and TRBJ2-7; the D gene is possibly TRBD2 (6 bases). CDR1 GTSNPN and CDR2 SVGIG come from the germline V gene (reference sequence). This CDR3 has 15 residues. V dropped 5 bases and J dropped 2 bases, with 19 bases sitting between them. The CDR3 loop is CAWATDGGTTYEQYF. CDR3 nucleotides: TGTGCCTGGGCCACGGACGGGGGTACAACCTACGAGCAGTACTTC.

To note about this clone: Other nucleotide sequences in the sample specify the same CDR3. The gene calls are TRBV29-1 and TRBJ2-7; D unresolved. Germline V gene lookup returns CDR1 SQVTM and CDR2 ANQGSEA. Trimming took off 3 bases at V and 3 bases at J, with 6 bases between the two ends. This CDR3 region has 11 residues. Here the CDR3 reads CSVEVSYEQYF. The CDR3 bases are TGCAGCGTTGAGGTCAGCTACGAGCAGTACTTC.

The J gene is TRBJ2-7, the V gene TRBV6-4; the D gene is possibly TRBD1 (6 bases). Trimming took off 8 bases at V and 2 bases at J, with 10 bases between the two ends. This CDR3 spans 12 amino acids. Germline CDR1 and CDR2: MRHNA and SNTAGT. The CDR3 coding sequence is TGTGCCAGCGAGACAGGAGCCTACGAGCAGTACTTC. Its translation: CASETGAYEQYF.

This rearrangement joins TRBV7-9 to TRBJ1-2; weak D call: TRBD1 (5 bases). The CDR3 contains 14 residues. Per germline, CDR1 SEHNR and CDR2 FQNEAQ (reference sequence). V was pared by 1 base and J by 4 bases, with 10 bases between. CDR3 nucleotide sequence: TGTGCCAGCAGCTTAGGGGTGGGGCCCTATGGCTACACCTTC. It specifies CASSLGVGPYGYTF.

Comments on this clone: Other DNA sequences in this specimen translate into the identical CDR3. This chain joins TRBV20-1 and TRBJ2-1, with D unclear. Germline CDR1 is DFQATT and CDR2 is SNEGSKA (reference sequence). This CDR3 comprises 11 residues. Trimming removed 0 bases at V and 6 bases at J, with 3 bases between. The CDR3 loop is CSARDLNEQFF. CDR3 coding DNA: TGCAGTGCTAGAGATCTCAATGAGCAGTTCTTC.

The rearrangement joins TRBV7-8 to TRBJ1-4; D is undetermined. This CDR3 is built from 16 residues. Per the germline V gene, CDR1 is SGHVS and CDR2 is FQNEAQ. V lost 6 bases, J lost 5 bases, and 19 bases lay in between. The CDR3 bases are TGTGCCAGCAGTTACAAAAGAGGAGGCGGGAATGAAAAACTGTTTTTT. Translating it yields CASSYKRGGGNEKLFF.

This chain links TRBV6-5 with TRBJ2-7, with a tentative D call TRBD2 (6 bases). This CDR3 spans 12 amino acids. Germline loops: CDR1 MNHEY, CDR2 SVGAGI. The V and J ends lost 6 bases and 6 bases respectively, with 12 bases between them. The CDR3 DNA reads TGTGCCAGCAGCAACAGGAGGGGCGAGCAGTACTTC. As protein: CASSNRRGEQYF.

The V gene is TRBV7-9, the J gene TRBJ2-3; unclear D gene. The V gene's germline CDR1 is SEHNR and CDR2 FQNEAQ (reference sequence). CDR3 length: 15 residues. V lost 2 bases and J lost 2, with 11 bases in between. The CDR3 reads CASSLSISFTDTQYF. For the CDR3, the DNA is TGTGCCAGCAGCTTAAGCATTTCTTTCACAGATACGCAGTATTTT. The full variable domain, with the rest looked up from reference TRBV7-9 and TRBJ2-3, is DTGVSQNPRHKITKRGQNVTFRCDPISEHNRLYWYRQTLGQGPEFLTYFQNEAQLEKSRLLSDRFSAERPKGSFSTLEIQRTEQGDSAMYLCASSLSISFTDTQYFGPGTRLTVL.

This chain uses TRBV6-5 with TRBJ1-2; a possible D gene is TRBD1 (6 bases). Germline V CDR1 and CDR2: MNHEY, SVGAGI. The CDR3 length is 14 residues. Trimming stripped 7 bases from V and 5 bases from J, with 17 bases between. The CDR3 is CASIQKGRGYGYTF. In DNA, the CDR3 is TGTGCCAGCATCCAAAAGGGTAGGGGGTATGGCTACACCTTC.

The chain recombines TRBV14 with TRBJ2-5; D not certain. The germline CDR1 and CDR2 sequences are SGHDN and FVKESK. This CDR3 spans 16 amino acids. Trimming shortened V by 1 base and J by 5 bases, and 17 bases separated the two germline ends. The CDR3 loop is CASSQVLSALRETQYF. The CDR3 DNA follows: TGTGCCAGCAGCCAAGTTTTGAGCGCCCTAAGGGAGACCCAGTACTTC.